This record looks at one TCR beta chain sequence and its context. Germline values: CDR1 SNHLY, CDR2 FYNNEI. This CDR3 has 12 residues. V shed 6 bases and J shed 5 bases, with 8 bases lying between them. This sample was included in a study of T cell responses to AZD1222 COVID-19 vaccine. Sequencing used immunoSEQ multiplex PCR; TCRdb keeps in-frame clones, though not all of them. The sample consists of some 190,000 clones, around 90% of them appearing once. The sample was peripheral blood, taken 28 days after the second AZD1222 dose. V gene TRBV2 combines with J gene TRBJ1-5; D may be TRBD1 (5 bases). This clonotype originated in an adult who received the AZD1222 COVID-19 vaccine. The CDR3 is CASRGTDQPQHF. DNA of the CDR3: TGTGCCAGCAGGGGGACGGATCAGCCCCAGCATTTT. Variable domain in full (rest from reference TRBV2 and TRBJ1-5): EPEVTQTPSHQVTQMGQEVILRCVPISNHLYFYWYRQILGQKVEFLVSFYNNEISEKSEIFDDQFSVERPDGSNFTLKIRSTKLEDSAMYFCASRGTDQPQHFGDGTRLSIL.